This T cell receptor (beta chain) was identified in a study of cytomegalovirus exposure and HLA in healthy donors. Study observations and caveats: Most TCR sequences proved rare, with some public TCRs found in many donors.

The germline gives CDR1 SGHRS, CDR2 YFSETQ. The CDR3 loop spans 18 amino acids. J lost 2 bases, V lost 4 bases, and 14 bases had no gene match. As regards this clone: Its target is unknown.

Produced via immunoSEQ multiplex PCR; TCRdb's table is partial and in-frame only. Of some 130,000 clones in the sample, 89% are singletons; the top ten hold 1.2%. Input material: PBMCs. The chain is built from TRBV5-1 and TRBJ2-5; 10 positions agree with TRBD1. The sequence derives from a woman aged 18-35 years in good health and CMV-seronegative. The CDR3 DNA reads TGCGCCAGCAGCCACTACCGGGACAGGGGAGCGGGTCAAGAGACCCAGTACTTC. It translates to CASSHYRDRGAGQETQYF.